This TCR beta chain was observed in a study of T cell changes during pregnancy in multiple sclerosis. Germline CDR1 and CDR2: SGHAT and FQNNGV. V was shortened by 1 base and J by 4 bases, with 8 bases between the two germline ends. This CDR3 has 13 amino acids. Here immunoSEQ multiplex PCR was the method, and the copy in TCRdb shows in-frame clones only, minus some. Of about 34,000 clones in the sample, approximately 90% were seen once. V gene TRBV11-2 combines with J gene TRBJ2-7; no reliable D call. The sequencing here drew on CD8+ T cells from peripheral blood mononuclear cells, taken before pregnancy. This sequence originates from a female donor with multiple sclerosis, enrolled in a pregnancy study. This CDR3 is CASSLGAAYEQYF. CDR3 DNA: TGTGCCAGCAGCTTAGGGGCAGCATACGAGCAGTACTTC. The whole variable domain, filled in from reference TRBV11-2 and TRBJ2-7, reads EAGVAQSPRYKIIEKRQSVAFWCNPISGHATLYWYQQILGQGPKLLIQFQNNGVVDDSQLPKDRFSAERLKGVDSTLKIQPAKLEDSAVYLCASSLGAAYEQYFGPGTRLTVT.